This TCR beta chain was recovered during a study of blood T cell repertoires in COVID-19 (dated by TCRdb to the early 2020s). In terms of the full investigation: Collaborator samples came from the United States, Italy and Spain and covered acute and convalescent phases of COVID-19. The material from the prospective study consisted of cDNA or gDNA derived from T cells, B-cell-depleted T cells, or PBMCs. The dataset comprised deeply sampled blood TCRbeta repertoires from subjects exposed to, actively infected with, or recovered from COVID-19. The repertoires were released in a freely available public database meant as a resource for research on the immune response to SARS-CoV-2. Samples came from the ongoing ImmuneRACE study (first 160 participants) plus 1,254 subjects from 6 global collaborators. Nearly every sample came with metadata listing a de-identified subject ID, COVID-19 status, age in years and sex. Where available, HLA class I and class II types were taken from metadata supplied by the sample provider and were not determined by assay-based typing.

In the prospective study, participants were about 18 to 100 years old, resided in approximately 22 geographic areas of the United States, and were enrolled through a virtual design. In the prospective study, cohorts were assigned on the basis of participant-reported clinical history obtained from a screening survey and a study questionnaire. Recovered participants in ImmuneRACE Cohort 3 were defined by two consecutive negative NP/OP PCR tests, clearance by a healthcare professional, or resolution of symptoms. Each participant in the prospective study had whole blood, serum and a nasopharyngeal or oropharyngeal swab collected by mobile phlebotomists. Participants in the prospective study had the option to provide additional blood draws and questionnaires over a 2-month period. Prospective study blood samples were shipped either frozen or at room temperature before DNA extraction. The immunoSEQ Assay, a bias-controlled multiplex PCR, was used to amplify TCRbeta CDR3 regions from genomic DNA. The study's processing was this. The number of nucleated cells in each sample was estimated from the amplification of reference gene primers within the assay. To quantify the absolute abundance of each unique TCRbeta CDR3 rearrangement, sequence reads were collapsed and filtered. Productive Simpson clonality was computed per sample as the square root of Simpson's diversity index over productive rearrangements. TCRdb obtained this table from immuneACCESS and retained in-frame rearrangements with V and J assigned. These tables miss some clones; where compared with another copy, unresolved V genes account for less than half of the shortfall, and the remainder is unexplained. D and trimming were read from the DNA, whereas the V and J calls and clone size are those reported in that table. Here the sample has 220,000 or so clones; roughly 88% occur a single time. The ten largest clonotypes hold 2% to 2.5% of the sample.

The CDR3 runs 15 amino acids, cysteine and phenylalanine included. CDR3 DNA is the only sequence kept; it has 45 bases, read in frame from the first base. V is pared back by 2 bases and J by 4 bases, with 14 bases lying between the germline termini. CDR1 is given as SGHDN and CDR2 as FVKESK, both from the germline V gene. What the study reported, not specific to this receptor: The quantity of clinical and demographic metadata differed by source and by participant and was supplied without curation.

About this clone itself: Its antigen remains unidentified. No per-base quality is available; no much larger clone lies one base away.

The TCR sequence derives from a woman between 45 and 60 years old who had recovered from COVID-19. The sequenced sample was PBMCs or T cells enriched from blood (not recorded which). The V and J genes are TRBV14 and TRBJ1-2; no D gene can be assigned with confidence. The CDR3: CASSQSTGGGYGYTF. The DNA reads TGTGCCAGCAGCCAATCAACGGGAGGTGGCTATGGCTACACCTTC.